The clone carrying this TCR beta chain was counted a few times. Antigen specificity is unknown. This record belongs to a study of cytomegalovirus exposure and HLA in healthy donors. Study overall: As released early, the data held around 80 million unique TCRs from HLA-typed donors. Study observations and caveats: The study dropped some indistinguishable V segments, TRBV6-2 and TRBV6-3 among them. In an earlier analysis, about 87% or about 30%: the productive usage of most TCR beta V segments.

The PCR contained 60 Vbeta and 13 Jbeta primers. The table came from immunoSEQ multiplex PCR; TCRdb's copy has only in-frame clones and leaves some out. Altogether about 130,000 clones are present, over 70% being singletons, with the ten largest covering about 4%. V dropped 7 bases and J dropped 3; count of bases not matched to a gene: 6. In germline, CDR1 is MDHEN, CDR2 SYDVKM. CDR3 length: 15 residues. The chain employs TRBV28 and TRBJ2-2, with TRBD1 identical over 9 bases. The specimen was PBMCs. The sequence derives from a woman aged 40 to 50 in good health and CMV-seronegative. The CDR3: CASNTGGRDTGELFF. The CDR3, as DNA: TGTGCCAGCAATACAGGGGGCAGGGACACCGGGGAGCTGTTTTTT.